These 14 T cell receptor beta chains share one sample of origin, sequenced in a study of cytomegalovirus exposure and HLA in healthy donors. In the PCR, 60 Vbeta and 13 Jbeta primers were used. The assay was immunoSEQ multiplex PCR, and TCRdb's table has in-frame clones only and misses some. Of about 140,000 clones in the sample, roughly 85% were seen once. Material: PBMCs. The receptors come from a man aged 35 to 55 in good health and CMV-seronegative.

The table lists this clone with a count of one. V gene TRBV30 combines with J gene TRBJ2-3; 7 bases fit TRBD2. Per germline, CDR1 GTSNPN and CDR2 SVGIG (reference sequence). The CDR3 has 14 residues. Germline trimming cut 6 bases from V and 1 base from J; bases unmatched to any gene: 7. CDR3 nucleotides: TGTGCCTGCGGACTAGGCAGACGCACAGATACGCAGTATTTT. Translated, it gives CACGLGRRTDTQYF.

As for this clone: The identical CDR3 is also encoded by other nucleotide sequences in the sample. This sequence joins TRBV7-3 and TRBJ1-1, with D uncertain. Trimming removed 1 base at V and 4 bases at J, with 7 bases between. Germline V gives CDR1 SGHTA, CDR2 FQGTGA. The CDR3 is 13 amino acids. The CDR3 nucleotides are TGTGCCAGCAGCTTAAGGCAGGCCACTGAAGCTTTCTTT. Translated: CASSLRQATEAFF.

The chain is built from TRBV4-2 and TRBJ2-4; maybe TRBD2 (6 bases). V lost 4 bases to trimming and J lost 8 bases, with 15 bases between them. Germline CDR1 is LGHNA and CDR2 is YNFKEQ. CDR3 length: 14 amino acids. CDR3 coding DNA: TGTGCCAGCAGCCTCCCCGGAGGGCGGGACATTCAGTACTTC. It is translated as CASSLPGGRDIQYF.

V and J are TRBV7-6 and TRBJ2-7; a possible D gene is TRBD1 (6 bases). Deletions cut 5 bases from V and 3 bases from J, with 11 bases between. The CDR3 is 13 residues long. The V gene's germline CDR1 is SGHVS and CDR2 FNYEAQ. The CDR3 here is CASSDEQGYEQYF. In DNA, the CDR3 is TGTGCCAGCAGCGACGAACAGGGCTACGAGCAGTACTTC.

The chain couples TRBV15 to TRBJ1-2; 7 nucleotides line up with TRBD1. Trimming removed 5 bases from V and 2 bases from J; junction bases left unmatched: 11. The CDR3 length is 16 residues. CDR1 and CDR2 (germline): LNHNV, YYDKDF (reference sequence). CDR3 coding DNA: TGTGCCACCAGCGACGTCATGAGGACAGGAAACTATGGCTACACCTTC. Translated: CATSDVMRTGNYGYTF.

J is TRBJ2-7 and V is TRBV27; D is perhaps TRBD1 (6 bases). CDR3 size: 12 residues. The germline V gene encodes CDR1 MNHEY and CDR2 SMNVEV (reference sequence). Trimming cost V 6 bases and J 7 bases, with 13 bases left between them. The DNA for the CDR3 is TGTGCCAGCAGAACAGGGTTCGGTGAGCAGTACTTC. It specifies CASRTGFGEQYF.

This rearrangement joins TRBV19 to TRBJ2-7, with TRBD2 identical over 9 bases. After removal of 5 bases from V and 1 base from J, the junction contained 6 bases not matched to a gene. There are 15 residues in the CDR3. CDR1 is LNHDA and CDR2 is SQIVND in the germline V gene (reference sequence). CDR3 sequence: CASSPAGGSSYEQYF. CDR3 sequence (DNA): TGTGCCAGTAGTCCGGCGGGGGGGTCTTCCTACGAGCAGTACTTC.

The chain combines TRBV28 with TRBJ2-7; D gene ambiguous. The CDR3 spans 14 residues. The germline V and J ends were trimmed by 6 bases and 3 bases, with 15 bases remaining between them. Germline CDR1 and CDR2: MDHEN and SYDVKM. The CDR3 DNA sequence: TGTGCCAGCAGACCTGGGCACGCCAACTACGAGCAGTACTTC. It codes for CASRPGHANYEQYF.

Here the CDR3 reads CASSLVGAEQYF. CDR3 bases: TGTGCCAGCAGCTTAGTGGGCGCCGAGCAGTACTTC. The rearrangement links TRBV7-9 to TRBJ2-7; the D is unclear. CDR1 and CDR2 from the germline V gene are SEHNR and FQNEAQ (reference sequence). The germline V and J ends were trimmed by 1 base and 6 bases, with 7 bases remaining between them. The CDR3 is 12 amino acids.

The chain joins TRBV9 to TRBJ1-6; D remains ambiguous. V lost 2 bases, J lost 8 bases, and 11 bases lay in between. CDR1 SGDLS and CDR2 YYNGEE come from the germline V gene. This CDR3 has 14 residues. CDR3 residues: CASSVTGIDSPLHF. The DNA of the CDR3 is TGTGCCAGCAGCGTCACCGGGATTGATTCACCCCTCCACTTT.

This chain connects TRBV2 to TRBJ1-1; perhaps TRBD1 as D (6 bases). Germline values: CDR1 SNHLY, CDR2 FYNNEI. This CDR3 comprises 19 residues. Trimming stripped 1 base from V and 0 bases from J, with 21 bases between. The CDR3 sequence: CASSEGWVFNRVLNTEAFF. Here the CDR3 DNA reads TGTGCCAGCAGTGAAGGGTGGGTTTTTAACAGGGTCTTGAACACTGAAGCTTTCTTT. Combining the CDR3 with reference TRBV2 and TRBJ1-1 gives the whole variable domain EPEVTQTPSHQVTQMGQEVILRCVPISNHLYFYWYRQILGQKVEFLVSFYNNEISEKSEIFDDQFSVERPDGSNFTLKIRSTKLEDSAMYFCASSEGWVFNRVLNTEAFFGQGTRLTVV.

V gene TRBV7-9 combines with J gene TRBJ2-7; TRBD1 matches 7 bases. The germline gives CDR1 SEHNR, CDR2 FQNEAQ (reference sequence). The CDR3 totals 13 residues. V lost 6 bases to trimming and J lost 7 bases; unmatched junction nucleotides: 9. This CDR3 is CASSRGTDWEQYF. In DNA, the CDR3 is TGTGCCAGCAGTCGAGGGACAGATTGGGAGCAGTACTTC.

The rearrangement links TRBV7-5 to TRBJ2-7; TRBD2 is the table's D call and was not checked against the DNA. TRBV7-5 is a known pseudogene. The CDR3 runs 18 residues. For the CDR3, the DNA is TGTGCCAGAAGCTTAGAAAGGGCTAGCGGAGAGTACTCCTACGAGCAGTACTTC. This encodes CARSLERASGEYSYEQYF.

Comment on this clone: This sample also contains other DNA sequences that code for the same CDR3. This CDR3 is CASSADTDTQYF. As DNA, the CDR3 is TGTGCCAGCAGTGCAGATACAGATACGCAGTATTTT. This sequence joins TRBV2 and TRBJ2-3, with D hard to call. The CDR3 runs to 12 residues. The germline V gene encodes CDR1 SNHLY and CDR2 FYNNEI. The ends were cut back, 4 bases at V and 3 bases at J, with 5 bases in the middle.